The clone carrying this TCR beta chain was seen more than once but under ten times. Its antigen is unknown. These data originate in a study of beta chain features in type 1 diabetes. Study outcomes and limitations: In every one of the four CD4+ subsets, TCRB CDR3s were moderately but significantly shorter in Type 1 diabetes patients.

Reverse transcription of all isolated RNA meant that expressed TCRB transcripts were sequenced. The protocol was immunoSEQ multiplex PCR, while the TCRdb copy is restricted to in-frame clones and leaves out a portion. The sample has about 340,000 clones, around an eighth seen once. The source material was naive CD4+ T cells from blood. The TCR sequence derives from a woman younger than 30 with type 1 diabetes.

The DNA for the CDR3 is TGTGCCAGTAAGCGGGCTAGCGGGAGTGAAACCCAGTACTTC. Encoded protein: CASKRASGSETQYF. The V and J genes are TRBV19 and TRBJ2-5; 10 bases match TRBD2. V lost 7 bases to trimming and J lost 8 bases; unmatched junction nucleotides: 10. Germline loops: CDR1 LNHDA, CDR2 SQIVND (reference sequence). The CDR3 consists of 14 residues.